These 19 T cell receptor beta chains originate from one sample sequenced in a study of cytomegalovirus exposure and HLA in healthy donors (dated 2017 in TCRdb). Library generation was performed with the immunoSEQ multiplex PCR assay. The multiplex PCR relied on a mix of 60 forward primers for TCR Vbeta segments and 13 reverse primers for TCR Jbeta segments. As stored in TCRdb, this immuneACCESS dataset retains in-frame rearrangements with V and J assigned. A fraction of the clones does not appear; measured against another copy, unresolved V genes explain less than half of the discrepancy, and the remainder lacks a known reason. Recorded for this sample are roughly 200,000 clones; 76% of them occurred a single time. Approximately 0.6% of the sample is held by the ten biggest clonotypes. The sequencing sample was made of PBMCs. The receptor set was obtained from a man in his late teens or twenties in good health and CMV-seronegative.

This chain connects TRBV9 to TRBJ2-7; 14 nucleotides line up with TRBD2. This CDR3 spans 20 amino acids. CDR1 is SGDLS and CDR2 is YYNGEE in the germline V gene. With V trimmed by 0 bases and J by 4 bases, 15 bases remained unmatched. CDR3 residues: CASSVATRVVTSGREYEQYF. The CDR3, as DNA: TGTGCCAGCAGCGTAGCTACTAGGGTCGTGACTAGCGGGAGGGAATACGAGCAGTACTTC.

The chain carries TRBV28 and TRBJ2-7; 16 nucleotides line up with TRBD2. CDR3 length: 17 residues. CDR1 and CDR2 from the germline V gene are MDHEN and SYDVKM. V shed 3 bases, J shed 6 bases, and the junction held 8 bases outside the gene matches. CDR3 coding DNA: TGTGCCAGCAGTTTCCTGGGACTAGCGGGAGGGCATCCCGAGCAGTACTTC. Protein sequence: CASSFLGLAGGHPEQYF. Filled out from reference TRBV28 and TRBJ2-7, the complete variable domain reads DVKVTQSSRYLVKRTGEKVFLECVQDMDHENMFWYRQDPGLGLRLIYFSYDVKMKEKGDIPEGYSVSREKKERFSLILESASTNQTSMYLCASSFLGLAGGHPEQYFGPGTRLTVT.

V is TRBV30 and J is TRBJ1-1; D gene ambiguous. Germline values: CDR1 GTSNPN, CDR2 SVGIG (reference sequence). V lost 3 bases and J lost 1, with 15 bases in between. The length of the CDR3 is 15 residues. The CDR3 nucleotides are TGTGCCTGGAGCCGCCCCCCCACAGAGAACACTGAAGCTTTCTTT. Its protein product is CAWSRPPTENTEAFF.

The V call is TRBV28, the J call TRBJ2-3, with 8 bases lining up with TRBD2. The CDR3 has 15 amino acids. The ends lost 9 bases at V and 4 bases at J; junction bases unmatched: 12. Germline CDR1 is MDHEN and CDR2 is SYDVKM. The chain's CDR3 is CASGGAGGSPDTQYF. In DNA form, the CDR3 reads TGTGCCAGTGGAGGGGCGGGAGGCAGCCCAGATACGCAGTATTTT.

There are a few counts of this clone. The chain employs TRBV19 and TRBJ1-5; tentatively, D is TRBD1 (6 bases). Trimming left V 9 bases short and J 4 bases short, with 19 bases between. In germline, CDR1 is LNHDA, CDR2 SQIVND (reference sequence). CDR3 length: 15 residues. For the CDR3, the DNA is TGTGCCAGCCAAACGGGGGGGGCAGTGAATCAGCCCCAGCATTTT. Translation: CASQTGGAVNQPQHF.

The J gene is TRBJ2-7, the V gene TRBV5-1, with D perhaps matching TRBD1 (6 bases). The CDR3 is 13 residues long. The germline V and J ends were trimmed by 5 bases and 3 bases, with 12 bases remaining between them. Germline-derived CDR1 and CDR2 are SGHRS and YFSETQ. The CDR3 nucleotides are TGCGCCAGCAGTCGACAGGAAAACTACGAGCAGTACTTC. Translating it yields CASSRQENYEQYF.

The CDR3 loop is CASSPDRIGNEQYF. Written as DNA, the CDR3 is TGTGCCAGCTCACCAGACAGGATCGGGAACGAGCAGTACTTC. This chain connects TRBV18 to TRBJ2-7, with TRBD1 as a possible D gene (6 bases). CDR1 and CDR2 (germline): KGHSH, LQKENI. Trimming pared 2 bases from V and 5 bases from J, leaving 13 bases between. The CDR3 length is 14 residues.

This chain uses TRBV9 with TRBJ2-1; the D is unclear. V was cut by 4 bases and J by 0 bases, with 8 bases left in between. The CDR3 covers 14 residues. CDR1 and CDR2 (germline): SGDLS, YYNGEE. This CDR3 is CASSTESSYNEQFF. The DNA for the CDR3 is TGTGCCAGCAGCACAGAGAGCTCCTACAATGAGCAGTTCTTC.

In this sample, this clone turned up a few times. This rearrangement joins TRBV30 to TRBJ2-1; 12 bases agree with TRBD2. This CDR3 comprises 17 residues. Trimming at V came to 3 bases and at J to 6 bases, leaving 12 bases not matched to a gene. CDR1 and CDR2 from the germline V gene are GTSNPN and SVGIG (reference sequence). The CDR3 nucleotides read TGTGCCTGGAGACCACTACTAGGACTAGCGGGATCCAATGAGCAGTTCTTC. This codes for CAWRPLLGLAGSNEQFF.

The chain recombines TRBV30 with TRBJ2-7; the match to TRBD1 covers 8 bases. V gave up 4 bases and J gave up 3 bases; unmatched junction bases: 11. Germline CDR1 and CDR2: GTSNPN and SVGIG (reference sequence). The CDR3 is 15 residues long. The CDR3 DNA sequence: TGTGCCTGGACCCATGGCGGGACAGGATTCTACGAGCAGTACTTC. This codes for CAWTHGGTGFYEQYF.

The sample holds a few counts of this clone. The chain couples TRBV11-1 to TRBJ2-7; 10 nucleotides agree with TRBD2. V shed 5 bases, J shed 5 bases, and the junction held 18 bases outside the gene matches. The CDR3 runs 18 residues. Germline assignment: CDR1 SGHAT and CDR2 FQDESV (reference sequence). As DNA, the CDR3 is TGTGCCAGCAGCGAGGGTCTAGCGGGAGTTATGAGTCGGGACGAGCAGTACTTC. It codes for CASSEGLAGVMSRDEQYF.

The chain employs TRBV21-1 and TRBJ2-7; the table gives TRBD1 as D, unverified against the DNA. TRBV21-1 is flagged as a pseudogene. The CDR3 totals 16 residues. The CDR3, as DNA: TGTGCCAGCAGGAGTCCTTACAGGGGGCAGATCTACGAGCAGTACTTC. Residues: CASRSPYRGQIYEQYF.

The chain joins TRBV28 to TRBJ1-5; D unresolved. V was shortened by 1 base and J by 7 bases, with 11 bases between the two germline ends. CDR1 and CDR2 (germline): MDHEN, SYDVKM. The CDR3 totals 14 residues. The CDR3 spells CASSLSLFRQPQHF. The CDR3 DNA follows: TGTGCCAGCAGTTTATCGCTGTTCCGGCAGCCCCAGCATTTT.

This clone was seen once. The chain recombines TRBV5-1 with TRBJ2-1, with D perhaps matching TRBD2 (6 bases). V dropped 0 bases and J dropped 8 bases, with 15 bases sitting between them. CDR1 is SGHRS, CDR2 YFSETQ, per germline. The CDR3 runs 15 residues. The CDR3 DNA reads as TGCGCCAGCAGCTTGGGGGAGAAACTAGCCGATGAGCAGTTCTTC. Translated: CASSLGEKLADEQFF.

The chain is built from TRBV7-9 and TRBJ1-1, with 10 bases lining up with TRBD1. Germline V lookup: CDR1 SEHNR, CDR2 FQNEAQ (reference sequence). This CDR3 spans 14 amino acids. V dropped 5 bases and J dropped 3; count of bases not matched to a gene: 3. DNA of the CDR3: TGTGCCAGCAGCGAAGGACAGGGGGACACTGAAGCTTTCTTT. It specifies CASSEGQGDTEAFF.

The chain is built from TRBV27 and TRBJ1-6; no firm D call. The V gene's germline CDR1 is MNHEY and CDR2 SMNVEV (reference sequence). This CDR3 has 15 amino acids. Trimming pared 1 base from V and 6 bases from J, leaving 10 bases between. CDR3 nucleotide sequence: TGTGCCAGCAGTTTATTGGAGGGTGGTAATTCACCCCTCCACTTT. This codes for CASSLLEGGNSPLHF.

The chain employs TRBV9 and TRBJ2-7, with D tentatively TRBD1 (6 bases). Per the germline V gene, CDR1 is SGDLS and CDR2 is YYNGEE. Trimming took off 4 bases at V and 5 bases at J, with 22 bases between the two ends. The CDR3 totals 16 residues. CDR3 nucleotides: TGTGCCAGCAGCCCCCTAAGTAACAGGGCGGTCGACGAGCAGTACTTC. This gives the protein CASSPLSNRAVDEQYF.

The chain carries TRBV7-3 and TRBJ1-3; possibly TRBD1 for D (5 bases). V was shortened by 5 bases and J by 7 bases, with 12 bases between the two germline ends. Looked up from germline, CDR1 is SGHTA and CDR2 is FQGTGA. The CDR3 is made up of 13 amino acids. The CDR3 DNA reads TGTGCCAGCAGCCGGTCGGAGGGGAACACCATATATTTT. It specifies CASSRSEGNTIYF. Combining the CDR3 with reference TRBV7-3 and TRBJ1-3 gives the whole variable domain GAGVSQTPSNKVTEKGKYVELRCDPISGHTALYWYRQSLGQGPEFLIYFQGTGAADDSGLPNDRFFAVRPEGSVSTLKIQRTERGDSAVYLCASSRSEGNTIYFGEGSWLTVV.

This chain uses TRBV11-2 with TRBJ1-3; 7 nucleotides line up with TRBD1. The CDR3 runs 15 residues. With V trimmed by 3 bases and J by 3 bases, 5 bases remained unmatched. The germline V gene has CDR1 SGHAT and CDR2 FQNNGV. The CDR3 coding sequence is TGTGCCAGCAGCTTCTTACAGGGGATTGGAAACACCATATATTTT. It translates to CASSFLQGIGNTIYF.